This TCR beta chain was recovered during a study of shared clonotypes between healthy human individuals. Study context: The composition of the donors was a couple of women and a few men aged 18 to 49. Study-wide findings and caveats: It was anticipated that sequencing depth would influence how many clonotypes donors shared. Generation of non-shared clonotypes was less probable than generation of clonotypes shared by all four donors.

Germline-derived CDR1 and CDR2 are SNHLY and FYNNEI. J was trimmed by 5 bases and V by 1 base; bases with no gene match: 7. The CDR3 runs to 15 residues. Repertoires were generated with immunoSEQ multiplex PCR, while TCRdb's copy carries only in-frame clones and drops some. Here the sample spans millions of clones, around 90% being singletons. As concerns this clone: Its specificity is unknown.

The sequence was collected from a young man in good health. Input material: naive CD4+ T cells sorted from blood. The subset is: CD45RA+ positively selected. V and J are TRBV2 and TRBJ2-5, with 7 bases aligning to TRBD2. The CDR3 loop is CASSEEGGARETQYF. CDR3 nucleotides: TGTGCCAGCAGTGAAGAGGGAGGGGCCCGGGAGACCCAGTACTTC.